The source of this T cell receptor beta chain is a study of blood T cell repertoires in COVID-19. For the study at large: The samples span acute and convalescent COVID-19 from the United States, Italy and Spain. Sample material is recorded as cDNA or gDNA derived from T cells, B-cell-depleted T cells, or PBMCs.

Authors' processing steps: Amplification of reference gene primers was used by the study to estimate nucleated cell counts. Here immunoSEQ multiplex PCR was the method, and the copy in TCRdb shows in-frame clones only, minus some. The DNA gave D and trimming, while V, J and clone size come from that table. The sample has 200,000 to 250,000 clones, about 80% seen once. The CDR3 is 15 amino acids. Germline assignment: CDR1 SGHRS and CDR2 YFSETQ. With 4 bases clipped from V and 4 bases from J, the junction kept 3 bases outside the gene matches. The sequencing sample was made of peripheral blood. The sequence was collected from a woman aged 80 or over with active or convalescent COVID-19. The rearrangement links TRBV5-1 to TRBJ2-3; the match to TRBD2 covers 13 bases. CDR3 sequence reads: CASSGLAGVSDTQYF. CDR3 DNA sequence: TGCGCCAGCAGCGGACTAGCGGGAGTTTCAGATACGCAGTATTTT.